The rows below give T cell receptor beta chains drawn from one sample of a study of T-cell reconstitution after alpha-beta-depleted transplantation in children. TCRdb re-called the PCR reads with MiXCR, one entry per CDR3 protein. The top ten clones hold 7% to 9.5% of a sample with 250,000 to 300,000 distinct CDR3 sequences, roughly a tenth of them seen once. The starting material was PBMCs, obtained before TCRalphabeta/CD19-depleted stem cell transplant. These receptors all stem from a boy under three years old with acute myeloid leukemia, due to receive a stem cell transplant. CDR3s include the opening cysteine and the closing phenylalanine or tryptophan. The order of the fields is J gene, CDR3 length, D gene, V gene, clone size, CDR3 protein, CDR3 DNA. A D gene is named only where the DNA matches it firmly. Clone size is shown for a subset of rows, as once, few, many or a class of expanded clone.

TRBJ1-1 | 16 | TRBD1 | TRBV5-1 | many | CASSSGDSRANTEAFF | TGCGCCAGCAGCTCGGGGGACAGTCGGGCGAACACTGAAGCTTTCTTT
TRBJ2-6 | 17 | - | TRBV4-3 | many | CASSQDLGGSGANVLTF | TGCGCCAGCAGCCAAGATCTGGGCGGCTCTGGGGCCAACGTCCTGACTTTC
TRBJ2-3 | 11 | - | TRBV12-3/TRBV12-4 | many | CASSLKVVRYF | TGTGCCAGCAGTTTGAAGGTAGTACGGTATTTT
TRBJ2-4 | 11 | - | TRBV12-3/TRBV12-4 | many | CASSSWALQYF | TGTGCCAGCAGTTCCTGGGCCCTTCAGTACTTC
TRBJ1-2 | 16 | - | TRBV15 | many | CATSRDPLTGFYGYTF | TGTGCCACCAGCAGAGATCCTCTTACGGGGTTCTATGGCTACACCTTC
TRBJ2-2 | 11 | - | TRBV12-3/TRBV12-4 | many | CAFGLSGELFF | TGTGCCTTCGGACTCTCCGGGGAGCTGTTTTTT
TRBJ2-7 | 15 | TRBD1 | TRBV7-3 | many | CASSPGTGVPYEQYF | TGTGCCAGCAGCCCCGGGACAGGGGTCCCCTACGAGCAGTACTTC
TRBJ2-2 | 12 | - | TRBV10-3 | - | CAISESAGELFF | TGTGCCATCAGTGAGTCGGCCGGGGAGCTGTTTTTT
TRBJ2-7 | 14 | TRBD2 | TRBV10-3 | many | CAIRAGGRIYEQYF | TGTGCCATCAGGGCGGGGGGGCGAATATACGAGCAGTACTTC
TRBJ2-7 | 14 | TRBD2 | TRBV12-3/TRBV12-4 | few | CASSLARECYEQYF | TGTGCCAGCAGTTTGGCGCGGGAGTGTTACGAGCAGTACTTC
TRBJ2-5 | 12 | - | TRBV5-1 | many | CASTDYEETQYF | TGCGCCAGCACGGACTATGAAGAGACCCAGTACTTC
TRBJ2-3 | 14 | - | TRBV6-2/TRBV6-3 | many | CASSLDWGTDTQYF | TGTGCCAGCAGTTTGGATTGGGGCACAGATACGCAGTATTTT
TRBJ1-1 | 15 | - | TRBV6-5 | many | CASSYISQGGTEAFF | TGTGCCAGCAGTTACATAAGTCAGGGTGGCACTGAAGCTTTCTTT
TRBJ2-3 | 14 | TRBD2 | TRBV4-3 | many | CASSQRGEADTQYF | TGCGCCAGCAGCCAACGGGGGGAGGCAGATACGCAGTATTTT